This T cell receptor beta chain was identified during a study of blood T cell repertoires in COVID-19. As for the study in general: Samples came from the United States, Italy and Spain, spanning acute and convalescent COVID-19. The analysed material was cDNA or gDNA that came from T cells, B-cell-depleted T cells, or PBMCs.

V gave up 4 bases and J gave up 7 bases; unmatched junction bases: 3. The CDR3 runs to 13 residues. Germline V CDR1 and CDR2: SEHNR, FQNEAQ (reference sequence). Sequencing used immunoSEQ multiplex PCR; TCRdb keeps in-frame clones, though not all of them. The sample records around 170,000 clones, around 90% being singletons. Sequencing used peripheral blood. V is TRBV7-9 and J is TRBJ1-4; 7 bases map to TRBD1. This clonotype originated in a man in his fifties or sixties with acute or convalescent COVID-19. CDR3 nucleotide sequence: TGTGCCAGCAGCTCCCAGGGGGGTGAAAAACTGTTTTTT. This sequence encodes CASSSQGGEKLFF.